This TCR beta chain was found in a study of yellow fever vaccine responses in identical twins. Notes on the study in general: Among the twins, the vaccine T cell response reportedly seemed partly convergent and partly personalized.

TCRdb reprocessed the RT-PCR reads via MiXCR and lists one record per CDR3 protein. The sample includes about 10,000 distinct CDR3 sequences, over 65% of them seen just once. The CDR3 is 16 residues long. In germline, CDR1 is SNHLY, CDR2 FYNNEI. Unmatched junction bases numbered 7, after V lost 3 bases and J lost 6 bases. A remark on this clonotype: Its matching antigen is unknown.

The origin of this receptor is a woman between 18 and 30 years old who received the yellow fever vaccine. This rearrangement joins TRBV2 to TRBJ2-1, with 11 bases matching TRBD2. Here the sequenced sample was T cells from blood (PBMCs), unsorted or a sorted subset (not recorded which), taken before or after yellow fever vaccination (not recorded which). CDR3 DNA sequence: TGTGCCAGCAGTGACGAGACTAGCGGGGTAGGCAATGAGCAGTTCTTC. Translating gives CASSDETSGVGNEQFF. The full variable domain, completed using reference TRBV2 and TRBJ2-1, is EPEVTQTPSHQVTQMGQEVILRCVPISNHLYFYWYRQILGQKVEFLVSFYNNEISEKSEIFDDQFSVERPDGSNFTLKIRSTKLEDSAMYFCASSDETSGVGNEQFFGPGTRLTVL.